This T cell receptor (beta chain) comes out of a study of T cells in Graves' hyperthyroidism and ophthalmopathy. The investigators amplified TCR beta CDR3 regions from RNA transcripts. The HTBI set primed first-round TCR CDR3 RT-PCR. TCRdb reprocessed the multiplex PCR reads via MiXCR and lists one record per CDR3 protein. Of around 290,000 distinct CDR3 sequences listed, about an eighth were seen once; the top ten hold 7.5% to 8%. The table lists this clonotype with a few counts. Unmatched junction bases numbered 16, after V lost 3 bases and J lost 4 bases. This CDR3 has 19 residues. Per the germline V gene, CDR1 is LNHDA and CDR2 is SQIVND (reference sequence).

The specimen sequenced was blood. The chain has TRBV19 and TRBJ2-1; 9 bases agree with TRBD1. The sequence came from a woman in her 30s with Graves' hyperthyroidism that later progressed to Graves' ophthalmopathy. The CDR3 DNA is TGTGCCAGTAGTATGGCGACCTTATCAATAGGACAGGGGTACAATGAGCAGTTCTTC. This translates into CASSMATLSIGQGYNEQFF.